This entry lists 30 T cell receptor beta chains sequenced from one sample in a study of breast tumors, draining lymph nodes, adjacent tissues. The lymph nodes were axillary draining lymph nodes from breast cancer patients. TCRdb redid the calling of the multiplex PCR reads with MiXCR, one entry per CDR3 protein. The sample lists around 140,000 distinct CDR3 sequences, roughly 33% occurring once. Sequenced input: axillary lymph node tissue. All receptors come from a female donor with breast cancer. Some clones in this sample may be carry-over from other donors' samples.

The table lists this clonotype with many counts. J is TRBJ1-2 and V is TRBV4-1; D not certain. Trimming cost V 0 bases and J 4 bases, with 12 bases left between them. The germline gives CDR1 MGHRA, CDR2 YSYEKL. The CDR3 has 15 residues. The CDR3 protein is CASSQEASQPYGYTF. In DNA form, the CDR3 reads TGCGCCAGCAGCCAAGAAGCCAGCCAACCCTATGGCTACACCTTC.

Many counts were recorded for this clonotype. V gene TRBV6-6 combines with J gene TRBJ1-5; the D gene is possibly TRBD1 (5 bases). Germline assignment: CDR1 MNHNY and CDR2 SVGAGI (reference sequence). Trimming took 4 bases from V and 4 from J, leaving 14 bases between them. The length of the CDR3 is 15 residues. The CDR3 DNA reads TGTGCCAGCAGTTCGGCGGGGGGATCGAATCAGCCCCAGCATTTT. It is translated as CASSSAGGSNQPQHF.

In regard to this clonotype: At one of its ends the junction is not consistent with the germline gene, which may arise from a read error. The chain recombines TRBV15 with TRBJ2-3; 12 bases are a match to TRBD2. This CDR3 region has 18 residues. Germline values: CDR1 LNHNV, CDR2 YYDKDF (reference sequence). The CDR3 loop reads CVTRRDTLAGGPSDTQYF. The CDR3 coding sequence is TGTGTCACCCGCAGAGACACCCTAGCGGGGGGGCCGTCAGATACGCAGTATTTT.

This clonotype came up many times. The chain employs TRBV6-6 and TRBJ2-3, with D uncertain. The CDR3 sequence is 13 residues long. V lost 6 bases and J lost 3, with 10 bases in between. Germline CDR1 is MNHNY and CDR2 is SVGAGI (reference sequence). CDR3 coding DNA: TGTGCCAGCAGGGTAGATACGACAGATACGCAGTATTTT. Amino acid sequence: CASRVDTTDTQYF.

This clonotype was seen many times. The chain has TRBV2 and TRBJ2-7; no firm D call. Trimming pared 5 bases from V and 6 bases from J, leaving 14 bases between. The CDR3 loop spans 13 amino acids. Germline assignment: CDR1 SNHLY and CDR2 FYNNEI. CDR3 in DNA: TGTGCCAGCAGTCAAGACATCTTGTCCGAGCAGTACGTC. Amino acids: CASSQDILSEQYV.

In its sample, this clonotype was seen many times. The chain uses TRBV27 and TRBJ1-6; 7 positions agree with TRBD1. The V gene end was trimmed by 6 bases and the J gene end by 10 bases; junction bases not matched to a gene: 12. The CDR3 is made up of 15 amino acids. Germline V lookup: CDR1 MNHEY, CDR2 SMNVEV (reference sequence). CDR3 bases: TGTGCCAGCAGATCCGGGACAGAGAGTTGGTCACCCCTCCACTTT. This sequence encodes CASRSGTESWSPLHF.

This clonotype has at least ten counts. The chain employs TRBV15 and TRBJ1-3; possibly TRBD1 for D (5 bases). Deletions cut 0 bases from V and 7 bases from J, with 16 bases between. In germline, CDR1 is LNHNV, CDR2 YYDKDF (reference sequence). The CDR3 has 16 residues. Here the CDR3 reads CATSRDRGGERNTIYF. CDR3 bases: TGTGCCACCAGCAGAGATCGTGGGGGGGAAAGGAACACCATATATTTT.

In this sample, this clonotype turned up many times. This chain links TRBV28 with TRBJ1-6, with a weak D call TRBD1 (5 bases). Trimming took off 3 bases at V and 10 bases at J, with 16 bases between the two ends. The CDR3 consists of 15 residues. The germline gives CDR1 MDHEN, CDR2 SYDVKM. CDR3 loop: CASSFPGRVGSPLHF. CDR3 nucleotide sequence: TGTGCCAGCAGTTTCCCGGGCAGGGTCGGATCACCCCTCCACTTT. Supplemented by reference TRBV28 and TRBJ1-6, the full variable domain reads DVKVTQSSRYLVKRTGEKVFLECVQDMDHENMFWYRQDPGLGLRLIYFSYDVKMKEKGDIPEGYSVSREKKERFSLILESASTNQTSMYLCASSFPGRVGSPLHFGNGTRLTVT.

The table lists this clonotype with a count of one. The chain's CDR3 is CATSATGLSGTDTQYF. Written as DNA, the CDR3 is TGTGCCACCAGTGCTACGGGACTTTCCGGCACAGATACGCAGTATTTT. This chain joins TRBV24-1 and TRBJ2-3; D may be TRBD2 (6 bases). The CDR3 spans 16 residues. The germline gives CDR1 KGHDR, CDR2 SFDVKD. Trimming pared 5 bases from V and 1 base from J, leaving 15 bases between.

The CDR3 DNA is TGTGCCACCAGTGATTTGGGGACAGTTGGCTACACCTTC. Its protein is CATSDLGTVGYTF. The J gene is TRBJ1-2, the V gene TRBV24-1; TRBD1 matches at 7 bases. The CDR3 covers 13 residues. Germline CDR1 reads KGHDR; CDR2 reads SFDVKD. Losses at the gene ends were 0 bases for V and 7 bases for J; bases not matched to a gene: 1.

This clonotype was seen a few times. A clone one base away is much larger, so this may be a read error. The genes are TRBV14 and TRBJ1-2; TRBD1 aligns across 7 bases. Germline loops: CDR1 SGHDN, CDR2 FVKESK. There are 14 residues in the CDR3. The CDR3 DNA reads TGTGCCAGCAGCCAAGGTGGGACAGTTTATGGCTACGCCTTC. It specifies CASSQGGTVYGYAF.

The chain recombines TRBV10-1 with TRBJ2-7; the match to TRBD1 covers 8 bases. This CDR3 contains 19 residues. V lost 7 bases to trimming and J lost 2 bases; unmatched junction nucleotides: 22. The germline gives CDR1 WNHNN, CDR2 SYGVQD (reference sequence). As DNA, the CDR3 is TGCGCCAGCATCACCTCGGGACAGGAAGATAGGGCATCTACCTACGAGCAGTACGTC. Residues: CASITSGQEDRASTYEQYV.

Ten or more counts support this clonotype. The rearrangement joins TRBV7-2 to TRBJ2-1; D assignment may be TRBD1 or TRBD2 (5 bases each). The CDR3 spans 18 residues. From germline, CDR1 is SGHTA and CDR2 FQGNSA. The V end lost 2 bases, the J end lost 0 bases, and 17 bases lay between the germline ends. The CDR3 DNA is TGTGCCAGCAGCTTAAATGTTGGGGGAATGGGCTCCTACAATGAGCAGTTCTTC. Translated: CASSLNVGGMGSYNEQFF.

As concerns this clonotype: A single base separates this from a much larger clone, so it may be a read error. The chain has TRBV6-4 and TRBJ1-2; TRBD1 agrees at 9 bases. The CDR3 covers 14 residues. V gave up 5 bases and J gave up 7 bases; unmatched junction bases: 8. Germline CDR1 reads MRHNA; CDR2 reads SNTAGT. CDR3 nucleotide sequence: TGTGCCAGCAGTCGACAGGGGGGGGTTGGTGGCTACACCTTC. This encodes CASSRQGGVGGYTF.

Worth noting for this clonotype: Because it lacks the conserved phenylalanine or tryptophan at the end, this CDR3 is likely a read error. The limits of the CDR3 on the DNA are not certain, so only TCRdb's listed CDR3 is given. This chain links TRBV5-4 with TRBJ1-6; TRBD1 reflects the table's D call only, with no check against the DNA. Counting both end residues, the CDR3 totals 9 amino acids. Per the germline V gene, CDR1 is SGHNT and CDR2 is YYREEE (reference sequence). The CDR3 protein is CASSLDRYS.

In this sample, this clonotype turned up many times. V gene TRBV9 combines with J gene TRBJ1-2, with D tentatively TRBD1 (6 bases). Per germline, CDR1 SGDLS and CDR2 YYNGEE. CDR3 length: 14 residues. The ends were cut back, 1 base at V and 3 bases at J, with 10 bases in the middle. CDR3 bases: TGTGCCAGCAGCGTAAGGGCAGGGGACTATGGCTACACCTTC. It codes for CASSVRAGDYGYTF.

This clonotype was observed at least ten times. J is TRBJ1-6 and V is TRBV7-8; tentative D call: TRBD1 (5 bases). Germline V gene sequence: CDR1 SGHVS, CDR2 FQNEAQ. V gave up 6 bases and J gave up 9 bases, with 9 bases separating them. This CDR3 comprises 12 residues. CDR3 residues: CASSSQGSPLHF. Here the CDR3 DNA reads TGTGCCAGCAGTAGTCAGGGTTCACCCCTCCACTTT.

This clonotype was counted ten times or more. A read error is possible here, since a much larger clone lies one base away. The genes are TRBV20-1 and TRBJ2-1, with 8 bases lining up with TRBD2. Germline-derived CDR1 and CDR2 are DFQATT and SNEGSKA (reference sequence). CDR3 size: 14 residues. CDR3 coding DNA: TGCAGTGCTAGAGCGGGGGGGGCATACACTGAGCAGTTCTTC. Encoded protein: CSARAGGAYTEQFF.

This clonotype was picked up many times. A much larger clone is a single base away; this may be a read error. This sequence joins TRBV19 and TRBJ1-3; 7 bases agree with TRBD1. There are 16 residues in the CDR3. Germline CDR1 and CDR2: LNHDA and SQIVND (reference sequence). The CDR3 coding sequence is TGTGCCAGTGGTATTTCGGACAGGACCTCTGGAAACACCATATATTTT. Encoded protein: CASGISDRTSGNTIYF.

This clonotype was seen a handful of times. J is TRBJ1-1 and V is TRBV5-1, with D perhaps matching TRBD1 (5 bases). Germline V CDR1 and CDR2: SGHRS, YFSETQ. Between the trimmed V and J ends, which lost 5 bases and 0 bases, there was a span of 11 bases. The CDR3 is 14 residues long. CDR3 amino acids: CASSSQALNTEAFF. CDR3 in DNA: TGCGCCAGCAGTTCACAGGCTCTGAACACTGAAGCTTTCTTT.

Comment on this clonotype: A single base separates this from a much larger clone, so it may be a read error. This rearrangement joins TRBV6-5 to TRBJ1-2; D is unclear. CDR3 length: 15 amino acids. From germline, CDR1 is MNHEY and CDR2 SVGAGI. Trimming stripped 4 bases from V and 0 bases from J, with 12 bases between. CDR3 sequence reads: CASSSSGLTNYGYTF. The DNA for the CDR3 is TGTGCCAGCAGTTCCTCGGGGTTAACTAACTATGGCTACACCTTC.

This clonotype showed up many times. V is TRBV19 and J is TRBJ2-3, with 7 bases matching TRBD1. The germline CDR1 and CDR2 sequences are LNHDA and SQIVND (reference sequence). The V gene end was trimmed by 4 bases and the J gene end by 5 bases; junction bases not matched to a gene: 12. The CDR3 is made up of 16 amino acids. The CDR3 DNA sequence: TGTGCCAGTAGTAACCCCGGGACAGCGCCTGGAGATACGCAGTATTTT. This translates into CASSNPGTAPGDTQYF.

This clonotype came up many times. The chain couples TRBV7-9 to TRBJ1-6; D is uncertain. V dropped 6 bases and J dropped 9 bases, with 9 bases sitting between them. Germline V gene lookup returns CDR1 SEHNR and CDR2 FQNEAQ (reference sequence). The CDR3 covers 12 residues. CDR3 loop: CASSSEGSPLHF. The CDR3 DNA reads as TGTGCCAGCAGTTCCGAGGGTTCACCCCTCCACTTT.

This clonotype was seen ten or more times. The gene calls are TRBV7-2 and TRBJ2-1; D not certain. Germline V gene lookup returns CDR1 SGHTA and CDR2 FQGNSA. Trimming stripped 5 bases from V and 7 bases from J, with 3 bases between. This CDR3 comprises 10 residues. CDR3 residues: CASSTNEQFF. CDR3 coding DNA: TGTGCCAGCAGCACTAATGAGCAGTTCTTC.

This rearrangement joins TRBV20-1 to TRBJ1-1; weak D call: TRBD1 (6 bases). Germline CDR1 is DFQATT and CDR2 is SNEGSKA (reference sequence). The CDR3 contains 15 residues. The germline V and J ends were trimmed by 5 bases and 0 bases, with 16 bases remaining between them. The CDR3 DNA reads TGCAGTGCTTACCCAACAGGGCTAGTGAACACTGAAGCTTTCTTT. Amino acid sequence: CSAYPTGLVNTEAFF.

The chain is built from TRBV11-3 and TRBJ2-2, with a possible D match to TRBD2 (6 bases). The CDR3 totals 15 residues. The V end lost 4 bases, the J end lost 3 bases, and 12 bases lay between the germline ends. Germline lookup yields CDR1 SGHNT and CDR2 YENEEA. This chain's CDR3 is CASSSRDFYTGELFF. CDR3 DNA sequence: TGTGCCAGCAGCTCCCGGGACTTTTACACCGGGGAGCTGTTTTTT.

This clonotype has at least ten counts. One end of the junction varies from germline; a read error may be responsible. This chain links TRBV7-9 with TRBJ2-3, with a tentative D call TRBD1 (6 bases). The germline V gene encodes CDR1 SEHNR and CDR2 FQNEAQ (reference sequence). The CDR3 loop spans 14 amino acids. DNA for the CDR3: TGTGCCCGCAGCTACACAGGGTGGGCAGATACGCAGTATTTT. Translating it yields CARSYTGWADTQYF.

This clonotype has a handful of counts. The V gene is TRBV7-9, the J gene TRBJ1-2; D unresolved. Germline V gene data show CDR1 as SEHNR and CDR2 as FQNEAQ (reference sequence). The CDR3 length is 12 residues. Trimming stripped 1 base from V and 4 bases from J, with 4 bases between. CDR3 nucleotide sequence: TGTGCCAGCAGCTTAGTCAGCTATGGCTACACCTTC. Its translation: CASSLVSYGYTF.

Ten or more counts support this clonotype. The chain carries TRBV28 and TRBJ1-2, with D unresolved. The CDR3 length is 14 residues. Trimming pared 6 bases from V and 0 bases from J, leaving 11 bases between. The V gene's germline CDR1 is MDHEN and CDR2 SYDVKM. CDR3 sequence (DNA): TGTGCCAGCAGGCACTTGGACCCTAACTATGGCTACACCTTC. Protein product: CASRHLDPNYGYTF.

This chain connects TRBV7-3 to TRBJ1-4; D is possibly TRBD1 (6 bases). Deletions cut 1 base from V and 0 bases from J, with 12 bases between. There are 17 residues in the CDR3. Germline V gene lookup returns CDR1 SGHTA and CDR2 FQGTGA. CDR3 DNA sequence: TGTGCCAGCAGCTTAAGTCAGGGGCCGGCAACTAATGAAAAACTGTTTTTT. Encoded protein: CASSLSQGPATNEKLFF.